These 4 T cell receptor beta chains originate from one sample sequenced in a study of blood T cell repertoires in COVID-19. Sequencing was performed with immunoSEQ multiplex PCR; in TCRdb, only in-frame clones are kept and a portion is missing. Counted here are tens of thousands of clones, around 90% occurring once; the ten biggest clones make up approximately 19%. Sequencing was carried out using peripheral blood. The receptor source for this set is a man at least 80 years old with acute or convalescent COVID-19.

The CDR3 here is CASSRTGNQPQHF. The CDR3 DNA sequence: TGTGCCAGCAGCCGAACAGGGAATCAGCCCCAGCATTTT. This chain joins TRBV7-8 and TRBJ1-5, with TRBD1 as a possible D gene (6 bases). This CDR3 has 13 residues. The germline V gene encodes CDR1 SGHVS and CDR2 FQNEAQ. V was trimmed by 5 bases and J by 4 bases, leaving 9 bases between them.

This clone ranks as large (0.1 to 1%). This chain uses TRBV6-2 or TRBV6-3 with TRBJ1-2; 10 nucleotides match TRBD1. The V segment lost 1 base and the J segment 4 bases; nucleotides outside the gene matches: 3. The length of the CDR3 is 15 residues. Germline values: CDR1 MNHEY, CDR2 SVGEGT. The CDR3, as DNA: TGTGCCAGCAGTTACTACGGGGACAGGGGCTATGGCTACACCTTC. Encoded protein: CASSYYGDRGYGYTF.

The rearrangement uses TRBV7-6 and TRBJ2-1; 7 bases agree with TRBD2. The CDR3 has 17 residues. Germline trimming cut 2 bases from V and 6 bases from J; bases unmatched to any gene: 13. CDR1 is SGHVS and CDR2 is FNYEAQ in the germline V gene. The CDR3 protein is CASSLWASGEISNEQFF. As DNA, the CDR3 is TGTGCCAGCAGCTTATGGGCTAGCGGTGAAATTAGCAATGAGCAGTTCTTC.

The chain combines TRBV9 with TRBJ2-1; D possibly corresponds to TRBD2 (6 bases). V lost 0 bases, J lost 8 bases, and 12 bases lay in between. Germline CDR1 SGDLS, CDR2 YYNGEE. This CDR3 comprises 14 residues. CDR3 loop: CASSVDGGADEQFF. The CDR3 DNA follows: TGTGCCAGCAGCGTAGACGGGGGAGCCGATGAGCAGTTCTTC.